The rows below give T cell receptor beta chains drawn from one sample of a study of blood T cell repertoires in COVID-19. Assay: immunoSEQ multiplex PCR; the TCRdb copy retains only in-frame clones and omits some. The table has around 85,000 clones, 86% seen once. Sequenced material: peripheral blood. The receptors originated from a man aged 50-59 years with active COVID-19. CDR3s include the opening cysteine and the closing phenylalanine or tryptophan. The D gene is left open where the match is weak. Some rows have no size entry. The others give once, few or many, or a class for an expanded clone.

j_gene | v_gene | d_gene | abundance | CDR3nt | CDR3aa
TRBJ2-5 | TRBV4-2 | TRBD2 | - | TGTGCCAGCAGCCAAGGGGCGGGGGGTCGAGAGACCCAGTACTTC | CASSQGAGGRETQYF
TRBJ2-3 | TRBV7-9 | TRBD2 | - | TGTGCCAGCAGCTTAGGGCCCTCCAACGGGAGGGCCAGAGATACGCAGTATTTT | CASSLGPSNGRARDTQYF
TRBJ1-2 | TRBV27 | - | - | TGTGCCAGCAGTTTTAACAGTTTATATGGCTACACCTTC | CASSFNSLYGYTF
TRBJ2-7 | TRBV4-3 | - | - | TGCGCCAGCAGCCAAGAGGTCAGCGGGCCCCCCTACGAGCAGTACTTC | CASSQEVSGPPYEQYF
TRBJ1-2 | TRBV5-1 | - | - | TGCGCCAGCAGATTACCCGCCGGGGGAGATGGCTACACCTTC | CASRLPAGGDGYTF
TRBJ1-3 | TRBV4-1 | - | few | TGCGCCAGCAGCCAAGATACTGCGACAGGAATAGGAAACACCATATATTTT | CASSQDTATGIGNTIYF
TRBJ2-2 | TRBV6-5 | - | - | TGTGCCAGCAATGGAGTGGGAGGAGGAACCGGGGAGCTGTTTTTT | CASNGVGGGTGELFF
TRBJ2-5 | TRBV19 | TRBD1 | once | TGTGCCAGTAGTATAGGACAGGGCTACCAAGAGACCCAGTACTTC | CASSIGQGYQETQYF
TRBJ2-7 | TRBV10-3 | TRBD1 | - | TGTGCCATCAGTACCCCTGGGGGACAGACTCCCTACGAGCAGTACTTC | CAISTPGGQTPYEQYF
TRBJ2-7 | TRBV5-1 | TRBD2 | - | TGCGCCAGCAGCTTGGAACTAGCGGGAGCCGACGAGCAGTACTTC | CASSLELAGADEQYF
TRBJ2-5 | TRBV5-1 | TRBD2 | once | TGCGCCAGCAGCCCCGGGACTAGCGGAATTCAAGAGACCCAGTACTTC | CASSPGTSGIQETQYF
TRBJ1-1 | TRBV29-1 | - | - | TGCAGCGTTGAAACGGGACACCCAAACACTGAAGCTTTCTTT | CSVETGHPNTEAFF
TRBJ2-7 | TRBV7-2 | TRBD2 | few | TGTGCCAGCAGCTTACAAGCGGGGGGGCCCTACGAGCAGTACTTC | CASSLQAGGPYEQYF
TRBJ2-1 | TRBV24-1 | TRBD2 | - | TGTGCCACCAGTGTTGAGACTAGCGGGGGATCTTCCTACAATGAGCAGTTCTTC | CATSVETSGGSSYNEQFF
TRBJ1-2 | TRBV2 | TRBD1 | - | TGTGCCAGCAGTGCACAGGGACAGGAGTATGGCTACACCTTC | CASSAQGQEYGYTF
TRBJ1-2 | TRBV19 | - | - | TGTGCCAGCAGGGTCTTTTCTGGATCCGAGGATGGCTACACCTTC | CASRVFSGSEDGYTF
TRBJ2-7 | TRBV2 | TRBD2 | few | TGTGCCAGCAGCACAACGGGGGGCGAGCAGTACTTC | CASSTTGGEQYF
TRBJ1-2 | TRBV19 | - | - | TGTGCCAGTAGTATTTACGGAGACTATGGCTACACCTTC | CASSIYGDYGYTF
TRBJ1-1 | TRBV19 | - | - | TGTGCCAGTAGTCCCAGGAACACTGAAGCTTTCTTT | CASSPRNTEAFF
TRBJ2-2 | TRBV7-8 | - | - | TGTGCCAGCAGCCAAGAGCGGGCCTTTGGGGAGCTGTTTTTT | CASSQERAFGELFF
TRBJ2-1 | TRBV28 | TRBD2 | - | TGTGCCAGCAGTTTAGCGGGACTAGCGGGATTCCCCTCCTACAATGAGCAGTTCTTC | CASSLAGLAGFPSYNEQFF
TRBJ2-3 | TRBV24-1 | - | - | TGTGCCACCAGTGTTGGAGGGGGCAACACAGATACGCAGTATTTT | CATSVGGGNTDTQYF
TRBJ2-1 | TRBV3-1/TRBV3-2 | TRBD2 | - | TGTGCCAGCAGCCTGGGACTAGCGAATATCTACAATGAGCAGTTCTTC | CASSLGLANIYNEQFF
TRBJ2-3 | TRBV28 | TRBD1 | once | TGTGCCAGCAGTGCTCCCGGCAGGGGGAAGGCAGATACGCAGTATTTT | CASSAPGRGKADTQYF
TRBJ1-2 | TRBV5-1 | - | - | TGCGCCAGCAGCTTGTCAGGGATACTGAACTATGGCTACACCTTC | CASSLSGILNYGYTF
TRBJ1-6 | TRBV28 | TRBD1 | - | TGTGCCAGCAGGCCGACAGGGAGCTCCTATAATTCACCCCTCCACTTT | CASRPTGSSYNSPLHF
TRBJ1-2 | TRBV21-1 | - | - | TGTGCCACCCCCGGGGGGGCCTATGGCTACACCTTC | CATPGGAYGYTF
TRBJ1-1 | TRBV12-5 | TRBD1 | once | TGTGCTAGTGGTTTGGACCTTTCCGGGCCGGGACAGGGGGTGAACACTGAAGCTTTCTTT | CASGLDLSGPGQGVNTEAFF
TRBJ1-1 | TRBV5-6 | TRBD1 | few | TGTGCCAGCAGCTTTACCGGGACAGGATTTTTCTTT | CASSFTGTGFFF
TRBJ2-2 | TRBV7-2 | TRBD2 | once | TGTGCCAGCAGCTTAGCGGCCGTAGGACTAGCGGGAGGGCATAAGAACACCGGGGAGCTGTTTTTT | CASSLAAVGLAGGHKNTGELFF
TRBJ1-5 | TRBV28 | - | - | TGTGCCAGCAGTTTGGAGGCGGGGTATCAGCCCCAGCATTTT | CASSLEAGYQPQHF
TRBJ1-2 | TRBV28 | TRBD1 | once | TGTGCCAGCAGCGCGACAGGGGACGGCTACACCTTC | CASSATGDGYTF
TRBJ2-7 | TRBV7-2 | TRBD2 | - | TGTGCCAGCAGCCGTGAAAGCGGGGGTCTTCCCTACGAGCAGTACTTC | CASSRESGGLPYEQYF
TRBJ2-3 | TRBV28 | TRBD2 | - | TGTGCCAGCACCCCCCGGGGGGGGGCACCAGATACGCAGTATTTT | CASTPRGGAPDTQYF
TRBJ2-1 | TRBV4-1 | TRBD2 | - | TGCGCCAGCAGCCCACCTAGGGCTAGCGGGAGCTACAATGAGCAGTTCTTC | CASSPPRASGSYNEQFF
TRBJ2-1 | TRBV4-2 | TRBD2 | - | TGTGCCAGCAGCCAAGAGCTAGCGGGGGGCCATTGGTTCTTC | CASSQELAGGHWFF
TRBJ1-1 | TRBV7-2 | - | - | TGTGCCAGCAGCTTTTCGACAGGCAGCCGCACTGAAGCTTTCTTT | CASSFSTGSRTEAFF
TRBJ1-2 | TRBV9 | TRBD1 | - | TGTGCCAGCAGCCCGCGACAGGGTGGGTTTTATGGCTACACCTTC | CASSPRQGGFYGYTF
TRBJ2-3 | TRBV6-5 | - | - | TGTGCCAGCAGGATGGACAGTAGCACAGATACGCAGTATTTT | CASRMDSSTDTQYF
TRBJ1-1 | TRBV9 | - | - | TGTGCCAGCAGCGTAGGGGACACCCGTAGGACTGAAGCTTTCTTT | CASSVGDTRRTEAFF
TRBJ2-1 | TRBV18 | TRBD2 | once | TGTGCCAGCTCACTTCGGACTAGCCAAAGCTACAATGAGCAGTTCTTC | CASSLRTSQSYNEQFF
TRBJ1-3 | TRBV21-1 | - | few | TGTGCCAGCAGCAACGCGACCCGGGACAGGGGAAACACCATATATTTT | CASSNATRDRGNTIYF
TRBJ1-1 | TRBV5-1 | TRBD1 | - | TGCGCCAGCGGACAGGGTGGAGGGAACACTGAAGCTTTCTTT | CASGQGGGNTEAFF
TRBJ1-4 | TRBV19 | - | once | TGTGCCAGTGGATCAGGTTCCATTAATGAAAAACTGTTTTTT | CASGSGSINEKLFF
TRBJ2-3 | TRBV11-2 | - | - | TGTGCCAGCACCTCGATCCCCAGGGGCGCAGATACGCAGTATTTT | CASTSIPRGADTQYF
TRBJ1-1 | TRBV28 | - | few | TGTGCCAGCAGTTTTTTACGGGGGAACACTGAAGCTTTCTTT | CASSFLRGNTEAFF
TRBJ2-1 | TRBV2 | TRBD2 | - | TGTGCCAGCAGTGGAGGAGCGGGAGGGGCCTACAATGAGCAGTTCTTC | CASSGGAGGAYNEQFF
TRBJ2-3 | TRBV7-2 | TRBD1 | - | TGTGCCAGCAGCTTGCCGACAGGGGCTAGCACAGATACGCAGTATTTT | CASSLPTGASTDTQYF
TRBJ2-7 | TRBV6-5 | TRBD1 | - | TGTGCCAGCAGTAAATCCCAGGGGGTTGAGCAGTACTTC | CASSKSQGVEQYF
TRBJ2-5 | TRBV2 | TRBD2 | - | TGTGCCAGCGCCAGGGAGGGGACGGCACAAGAGACCCAGTACTTC | CASAREGTAQETQYF
TRBJ2-1 | TRBV12-3/TRBV12-4 | - | - | TGTGCCAGCAGCTATACTAGTGTCAATGAGCAGTTCTTC | CASSYTSVNEQFF
TRBJ1-3 | TRBV18 | - | - | TGTGCCAGCTCACCACCGATTAGGGGTACGACCGCGGGAAACACCATATATTTT | CASSPPIRGTTAGNTIYF
TRBJ2-2 | TRBV7-9 | - | few | TGTGCCAGCAGCCTAGGGGCTGCGAACACCGGGGAGCTGTTTTTT | CASSLGAANTGELFF
TRBJ1-4 | TRBV28 | - | few | TGTGCCAGCAGTTTATCAGGGGTAGGACTGTTTTTT | CASSLSGVGLFF
TRBJ2-1 | TRBV6-5 | TRBD2 | - | TGTGCCAGCAGGCTAGCGGGAGCTTACAATGAGCAGTTCTTC | CASRLAGAYNEQFF
TRBJ1-2 | TRBV5-8 | - | - | TGTGCCAGCAGCTTGTACCAGGGGCCCTTATCTAACTATGGCTACACCTTC | CASSLYQGPLSNYGYTF
TRBJ1-2 | TRBV30 | TRBD1 | - | TGTGCCTGGAGGGAAAAAGGACAGGGCTGGTATGGCTACACCTTC | CAWREKGQGWYGYTF
TRBJ2-1 | TRBV6-6 | TRBD1 | - | TGTGCCAGCAGGGGACAGGGGGGGTTCAATGAGCAGTTCTTC | CASRGQGGFNEQFF
TRBJ2-1 | TRBV20-1 | TRBD2 | - | TGCAGTGCTAGCCCTAGCGGCCCTCAGTTCTTC | CSASPSGPQFF